This T cell receptor beta chain was observed in a study of T cells in Graves' hyperthyroidism and ophthalmopathy. The V gene's germline CDR1 is LNHDA and CDR2 SQIVND (reference sequence). The CDR3 is 17 residues long. Trimming stripped 1 base from V and 3 bases from J, with 13 bases between. The TCR beta CDR3 regions underwent amplification using RNA transcripts as the source. The HTBI primer set was used in a first-round RT-PCR of the TCR CDR3. From the multiplex PCR reads, TCRdb called clonotypes with MiXCR, one entry per CDR3 protein. The sample records 750,000 to 950,000 distinct CDR3 sequences, approximately 40% being singletons.

The chain is built from TRBV19 and TRBJ1-6; D may be TRBD1 (5 bases). Sequences were obtained from blood. The source is a man between 18 and 29 years old with Graves' hyperthyroidism. This chain's CDR3 is CASSIVEGPRYNSPLHF. CDR3 nucleotide sequence: TGTGCCAGTAGTATAGTTGAGGGACCGCGCTATAATTCACCCCTCCACTTT.